Each of the 20 T cell receptor beta chains below was sequenced from the same sample in a study of blood T cells in healthy people across ages. The use of a sample-barcoded 5' primer and a J-beta primer mix characterized a second PCR of roughly 6 to 11 cycles. Each CDR3 protein is one row after TCRdb ran MiXCR on the 5' RACE reads. This sample carries 800,000 to 900,000 distinct CDR3 sequences, roughly 60% of them seen once, and the ten largest clones take roughly 25%. The sequenced material came from blood. The source is a man aged 30-40 years in good health.

The chain employs TRBV12-3 or TRBV12-4 and TRBJ2-7, with TRBD1 as a possible D gene (6 bases). The CDR3 length is 13 residues. V lost 5 bases, J lost 2 bases, and 10 bases lay in between. For the CDR3, the DNA is TGTGCCAGCAGTATCGGGACACCCTACGAGCAGTACTTC. Amino acids: CASSIGTPYEQYF.

This clonotype is a singleton in its sample. V gene TRBV28 combines with J gene TRBJ1-2; TRBD1 matches 9 bases. V lost 5 bases to trimming and J lost 4 bases; unmatched junction nucleotides: 5. The CDR3 loop spans 14 amino acids. Germline V gives CDR1 MDHEN, CDR2 SYDVKM. In DNA, the CDR3 is TGTGCCAGCAGTACCGAGACAGGGGGCTATGGCTACACCTTC. As protein: CASSTETGGYGYTF.

The rearrangement joins TRBV3-1 to TRBJ2-1; D is unclear. This CDR3 has 14 residues. V was cut by 4 bases and J by 4 bases, with 11 bases left in between. Germline V CDR1 and CDR2: LGHDT, YNNKEL (reference sequence). The DNA of the CDR3 is TGTGCCAGCAGCCTCCCGACCGCGTACAATGAGCAGTTCTTC. Residues: CASSLPTAYNEQFF.

This chain connects TRBV21-1 to TRBJ2-3; the table's D call of TRBD2 was not tested on the DNA. TRBV21-1 is annotated as a pseudogene. This CDR3 has 18 amino acids. CDR3 protein: CASSKVRRAGGHTDTQYF. CDR3 sequence (DNA): TGTGCCAGCAGCAAAGTCCGTCGAGCGGGGGGACACACAGATACGCAGTATTTT.

The gene calls are TRBV28 and TRBJ2-3; D uncertain. Germline CDR1 MDHEN, CDR2 SYDVKM. Trimming stripped 3 bases from V and 11 bases from J, with 12 bases between. This CDR3 has 12 residues. CDR3 sequence: CASSFWSIRQYF. CDR3 nucleotide sequence: TGTGCCAGCAGTTTTTGGTCGATCAGGCAGTATTTT. Full variable domain (missing parts from reference TRBV28 and TRBJ2-3): DVKVTQSSRYLVKRTGEKVFLECVQDMDHENMFWYRQDPGLGLRLIYFSYDVKMKEKGDIPEGYSVSREKKERFSLILESASTNQTSMYLCASSFWSIRQYFGPGTRLTVL.

This clonotype was seen more than once but under ten times. This chain uses TRBV12-3 or TRBV12-4 with TRBJ1-2; 8 nucleotides match TRBD1. The ends lost 4 bases at V and 3 bases at J; junction bases unmatched: 10. This CDR3 contains 16 residues. The CDR3 protein is CASSSAGGLFDYGYTF. In nucleotides, the CDR3 is TGTGCCAGCAGTTCTGCAGGGGGCCTCTTTGACTATGGCTACACCTTC.

This clonotype was counted a few times. The gene calls are TRBV27 and TRBJ2-5, with D possibly called TRBD1 or TRBD2 (5 bases each). The CDR3 spans 13 residues. V was cut by 4 bases and J by 0 bases, with 6 bases left in between. In germline, CDR1 is MNHEY, CDR2 SMNVEV (reference sequence). CDR3 bases: TGTGCCAGCAGTTGGGGGTACCAAGAGACCCAGTACTTC. It specifies CASSWGYQETQYF.

The gene calls are TRBV9 and TRBJ1-2; no definite D call. There are 15 residues in the CDR3. Per the germline V gene, CDR1 is SGDLS and CDR2 is YYNGEE. Between the trimmed V and J ends, which lost 0 bases and 4 bases, there was a span of 13 bases. CDR3 in amino acids: CASSVVSDYSYGYTF. CDR3 bases: TGTGCCAGCAGCGTAGTGTCCGACTACAGCTATGGCTACACCTTC.

In its sample, this clonotype was seen a few times. The V call is TRBV3-1, the J call TRBJ2-1; D may be TRBD1 (6 bases). V lost 4 bases to trimming and J lost 12 bases, with 19 bases between them. CDR1 LGHDT and CDR2 YNNKEL come from the germline V gene (reference sequence). The CDR3 sequence is 14 residues long. The CDR3 protein is CASSPEAQGPWQFF. The CDR3 nucleotides read TGTGCCAGCAGCCCAGAAGCTCAGGGGCCGTGGCAGTTCTTC.

The V call is TRBV12-3 or TRBV12-4, the J call TRBJ2-1; maybe TRBD2 (6 bases). There are 14 residues in the CDR3. Trimming took 10 bases from V and 6 from J, leaving 19 bases between them. Written as DNA, the CDR3 is TGTGCCATTACCCGCAGGGAGGCAATCAATGAGCAGTTCTTC. Its translation: CAITRREAINEQFF.

The rearrangement uses TRBV18 and TRBJ2-5; 10 bases map to TRBD2. Germline values: CDR1 KGHSH, CDR2 LQKENI. This CDR3 spans 17 amino acids. Unmatched junction bases numbered 9, after V lost 1 base and J lost 4 bases. The CDR3 DNA sequence: TGTGCCAGCTCACCACGTCTAGCGGGAGACTATGGAGAGACCCAGTACTTC. The encoded protein is CASSPRLAGDYGETQYF.

Comment on this clonotype: An end of the junction differs from the germline gene, which may be a read error. The chain links TRBV7-9 to TRBJ1-1; D possibly corresponds to TRBD1 (5 bases). Per germline, CDR1 SEHNR and CDR2 FQNEAQ (reference sequence). This CDR3 is built from 12 residues. CDR3 nucleotide sequence: TGTGCCGGCAGCTCCGCAGGGCCTGAGGCTTTCTTT. It codes for CAGSSAGPEAFF.

This chain joins TRBV7-3 and TRBJ2-1; D assignment may be TRBD1 or TRBD2 (5 bases each). CDR3 size: 14 residues. Germline V lookup: CDR1 SGHTA, CDR2 FQGTGA. V dropped 5 bases and J dropped 7 bases, with 15 bases sitting between them. CDR3 DNA: TGTGCCAGCAGCCGGACCGGGACGGAGAATGAGCAGTTCTTC. This encodes CASSRTGTENEQFF.

The chain carries TRBV20-1 and TRBJ2-3, with TRBD2 as a possible D gene (6 bases). This CDR3 spans 12 amino acids. V lost 6 bases and J 4 bases, leaving 11 bases between the germline ends. Per germline, CDR1 DFQATT and CDR2 SNEGSKA (reference sequence). CDR3 in DNA: TGCAGTGCCGAGTGGGGGGCAGATACGCAGTATTTT. This codes for CSAEWGADTQYF.

This chain uses TRBV9 with TRBJ2-1; no reliable D call. Germline lookup yields CDR1 SGDLS and CDR2 YYNGEE. The CDR3 is made up of 12 amino acids. Trimming took 4 bases from V and 8 from J, leaving 10 bases between them. Written as DNA, the CDR3 is TGTGCCAGCAGCACCCTGAGCGATGAGCAGTTCTTC. It yields the protein CASSTLSDEQFF.

The chain couples TRBV20-1 to TRBJ2-7; the D gene is possibly TRBD2 (5 bases). Germline CDR1 DFQATT, CDR2 SNEGSKA (reference sequence). Trimming left V 3 bases short and J 9 bases short, with 12 bases between. The CDR3 consists of 11 residues. CDR3 sequence (DNA): TGCAGTGCTAGTCGTCCCGAGGGGCAGTACTTC. Translation: CSASRPEGQYF.

This chain links TRBV29-1 with TRBJ2-5; D is undetermined. Germline V gives CDR1 SQVTM, CDR2 ANQGSEA. The CDR3 totals 14 residues. Deletions cut 0 bases from V and 3 bases from J, with 11 bases between. Here the CDR3 reads CSVEDPGSKETQYF. In nucleotides, the CDR3 is TGCAGCGTTGAAGACCCTGGCAGTAAAGAGACCCAGTACTTC.

V usage is TRBV5-1 and J usage is TRBJ2-7, with 10 bases matching TRBD1. Germline V gives CDR1 SGHRS, CDR2 YFSETQ. The CDR3 has 16 residues. V was clipped by 0 bases and J by 6 bases; unmatched bases: 9. CDR3 loop: CASSLGQGQGISEQYF. The CDR3 DNA sequence: TGCGCCAGCAGCTTGGGGCAGGGACAGGGGATCTCCGAGCAGTACTTC.

V and J are TRBV4-3 and TRBJ2-2; tentatively, D is TRBD1 or TRBD2 (5 bases each). Germline CDR1 LGHNA, CDR2 YSLEER. CDR3 size: 15 residues. V lost 4 bases and J lost 4, with 13 bases in between. CDR3 protein: CASSPRDQGTGELFF. CDR3 nucleotides: TGCGCCAGCAGCCCCCGGGATCAGGGCACCGGGGAGCTGTTTTTT.

Regarding this clonotype: A read error may account for a junction end that differs from germline. The chain joins TRBV5-1 to TRBJ2-1, with TRBD2 as a possible D gene (6 bases). This CDR3 comprises 15 residues. Germline loops: CDR1 SGHRS, CDR2 YFSETQ. CDR3 in amino acids: CASHEAGSSNNEQFF. The CDR3, as DNA: TGCGCCAGCCACGAGGCGGGGAGCTCCAACAATGAGCAGTTCTTC.